This is a list of T cell receptor beta chains from one sample in a study of glioma-infiltrating T cells. TCRdb re-called the multiplex PCR reads with MiXCR, one entry per CDR3 protein. The sample carries approximately 130,000 distinct CDR3 sequences, more than 20% recorded once. The sample was glioma tissue, nonneoplastic brain tissue, or PBMCs (not recorded which). These TCRs come from a human donor with low-grade glioma or glioblastoma, undergoing nonglioma brain surgery, or in good health (not recorded which). The CDR3 runs from the conserved cysteine through the conserved F or W. A D gene is named only where the DNA matches it firmly. Some rows have no size entry. The others give once, few or many, or a class for an expanded clone.

cdr3_aa cdr3_nt d_call j_call clone_size v_call
CASSSRRGQTGDEQFF TGTGCCAGCAGTTCCCGCAGGGGCCAAACAGGCGATGAGCAGTTCTTC - TRBJ2-1 few TRBV27
CASSLPNPYNEQFF TGTGCCAGCAGTTTACCTAACCCCTACAATGAGCAGTTCTTC - TRBJ2-1 few TRBV12-3/TRBV12-4
CARFRDGNQPQHF TGTGCCCGCTTCCGGGACGGTAATCAGCCCCAGCATTTT - TRBJ1-5 many TRBV14
CASSPPLGTEAFF TGTGCCAGCTCACCACCGTTAGGGACTGAAGCTTTCTTT - TRBJ1-1 few TRBV18
CASSMGQAKGTGELFF TGTGCCAGCAGCATGGGACAGGCGAAGGGCACCGGGGAGCTGTTTTTT TRBD1 TRBJ2-2 few TRBV11-3
CATSSGTYRKLFF TGTGCCACCTCTTCCGGGACATATCGAAAACTGTTTTTT - TRBJ1-4 few TRBV19
CLTGANTEAFF TGCCTTACAGGAGCGAACACTGAAGCTTTCTTT - TRBJ1-1 - TRBV2
CASRTGTGGEKLFF TGTGCCAGCAGGACCGGGACAGGGGGCGAAAAACTGTTTTTT TRBD1 TRBJ1-4 - TRBV7-2
CSVDFETSGGPALTDTQYF TGCAGCGTTGACTTCGAGACTAGCGGGGGGCCCGCACTCACAGATACGCAGTATTTT TRBD2 TRBJ2-3 - TRBV29-1
CASRTGTGGETQYF TGTGCCAGCCGGACCGGGACAGGGGGAGAGACCCAGTACTTC TRBD1 TRBJ2-5 - TRBV6-1
CASSNRGGGEQFF TGTGCCAGCAGTAACAGGGGAGGCGGTGAGCAGTTCTTC - TRBJ2-1 - TRBV6-1
CASSVTGRAAPAHNEQFF TGTGCCAGCAGCGTAACCGGCCGGGCGGCCCCAGCCCACAATGAGCAGTTCTTC - TRBJ2-1 - TRBV7-9
CATSDKAGEWTDTQYF TGTGCCACCAGTGATAAAGCAGGGGAATGGACAGATACGCAGTATTTT - TRBJ2-3 - TRBV24-1
CASTMKQPGNTIYF TGTGCCAGCACTATGAAGCAGCCTGGAAACACCATATATTTT - TRBJ1-3 - TRBV12-3/TRBV12-4
CASSPTDPLPGELFF TGTGCCAGCAGCCCCACGGATCCCTTACCCGGGGAGCTGTTTTTT - TRBJ2-2 few TRBV7-2
CASSPTLKETQYF TGTGCCAGCAGCCCGACCTTAAAAGAGACCCAGTACTTC - TRBJ2-5 - TRBV7-9
CASSDGFEAFF TGTGCCAGCTCTGACGGATTTGAAGCTTTCTTT - TRBJ1-1 many TRBV6-1
CASSPHRGPNYGYTF TGTGCCAGCAGTCCCCACAGGGGGCCCAACTATGGCTACACCTTC TRBD1 TRBJ1-2 many TRBV6-1
CASSMGTTVLANQPQHF TGTGCCAGCAGCATGGGGACCACAGTGCTCGCCAATCAGCCCCAGCATTTT - TRBJ1-5 - TRBV4-2
CASSQGGDQPQHF TGTGCCAGCAGCCAGGGGGGTGACCAGCCCCAGCATTTT TRBD1 TRBJ1-5 few TRBV7-9
CASRGSDRGDTEAFF TGTGCCAGCAGGGGGTCGGACAGGGGAGATACTGAAGCTTTCTTT TRBD1 TRBJ1-1 few TRBV12-3/TRBV12-4
CSAERGQGGTEAFF TGCAGTGCAGAACGGGGACAGGGGGGCACTGAAGCTTTCTTT TRBD1 TRBJ1-1 - TRBV20-1
CATSVGGYNQPQHF TGTGCCACCAGTGTCGGTGGTTACAATCAGCCCCAGCATTTT - TRBJ1-5 many TRBV24-1
CASSSTIIQGARTDTQYF TGTGCCAGCAGCTCTACGATCATTCAGGGGGCCCGCACAGATACGCAGTATTTT TRBD1 TRBJ2-3 many TRBV2
CASSLAQLHQPQHF TGTGCCAGCAGCTTAGCCCAACTCCATCAGCCCCAGCATTTT - TRBJ1-5 few TRBV7-2